One sample yielded the 20 T cell receptor beta chains listed below, sequenced in a study of spatial heterogeneity in lung cancer. TCRdb analysed the 5' RACE reads with MiXCR anew, one entry per CDR3 protein. The profile shows approximately 14,000 distinct CDR3 sequences, 10% to 12% of them singletons. Time point in this sample: sample taken at primary tumor resection. Frozen PBMC, nontumor lung or tumor provided whole RNA, which was sequenced unsorted. The sequences come from PBMCs, collected at surgery. The receptors come from a female donor with early-stage non-small cell lung cancer.

This clonotype was detected a few times. J is TRBJ1-3 and V is TRBV9; no clear D. Trimming took off 9 bases at V and 6 bases at J, with 13 bases between the two ends. The CDR3 extends over 12 amino acids. Germline V gene lookup returns CDR1 SGDLS and CDR2 YYNGEE. CDR3 bases: TGTGCCATCGTTACTTCAGAAAACACCATATATTTT. Its translation is CAIVTSENTIYF.

This clonotype is medium-sized. CDR3 nucleotides: TGTGCCAGCAGTTTATCAGGGGTGATTGCCAAAAACATTCAGTACTTC. Amino acid sequence: CASSLSGVIAKNIQYF. This chain uses TRBV28 with TRBJ2-4; maybe TRBD1 (6 bases). Per the germline V gene, CDR1 is MDHEN and CDR2 is SYDVKM. Trimming shortened V by 1 base and J by 1 base, and 11 bases separated the two germline ends. The CDR3 runs 16 residues. Full variable domain (remainder filled in from reference TRBV28 and TRBJ2-4): DVKVTQSSRYLVKRTGEKVFLECVQDMDHENMFWYRQDPGLGLRLIYFSYDVKMKEKGDIPEGYSVSREKKERFSLILESASTNQTSMYLCASSLSGVIAKNIQYFGAGTRLSVL.

At least ten counts were recorded for this clonotype. The chain's CDR3 is CASSPERWTGRARSPLHF. The CDR3 DNA is TGTGCCAGTAGCCCCGAGCGGTGGACAGGGAGGGCTCGATCACCCCTCCACTTT. The chain combines TRBV19 with TRBJ1-6; the match to TRBD1 covers 8 bases. With V trimmed by 6 bases and J by 10 bases, 20 bases remained unmatched. CDR1 and CDR2 (germline): LNHDA, SQIVND (reference sequence). The CDR3 has 18 residues.

In this sample, this clonotype turned up many times. V gene TRBV3-1 combines with J gene TRBJ1-2; TRBD1 is a possible D gene (5 bases). CDR1 is LGHDT, CDR2 YNNKEL, per germline (reference sequence). The germline V and J ends were trimmed by 6 bases and 1 base, with 6 bases remaining between them. This CDR3 comprises 12 residues. CDR3 sequence (DNA): TGTGCCAGCAGGGGACGTAACTATGGCTACACCTTC. Protein: CASRGRNYGYTF.

This clonotype was counted many times. The chain has TRBV20-1 and TRBJ2-7, with 10 bases that match TRBD2. CDR1 DFQATT and CDR2 SNEGSKA come from the germline V gene (reference sequence). The length of the CDR3 is 12 residues. V was pared by 6 bases and J by 4 bases, with 3 bases of the junction left unmatched. CDR3 coding DNA: TGCAGTGCCAAGACTAGCGGGTACGAGCAGTACTTC. As protein: CSAKTSGYEQYF.

This clonotype was found many times. The chain combines TRBV7-9 with TRBJ2-7; D is unclear. Germline V gene data show CDR1 as SEHNR and CDR2 as FQNEAQ (reference sequence). CDR3 length equals 12 residues. V was clipped by 4 bases and J by 6 bases, with 10 bases between them. The CDR3 sequence is CASSYTYSEQYF. CDR3 in DNA: TGTGCCAGCAGCTATACCTATAGCGAGCAGTACTTC.

Ten or more counts support this clonotype. This chain links TRBV12-3 or TRBV12-4 with TRBJ2-1; TRBD2 matches 12 bases. Trimming at V came to 7 bases and at J to 9 bases, leaving 10 bases not matched to a gene. CDR3 length: 15 residues. The CDR3 bases are TGTGCCAGCACTAAATCACTAGCGGGGGGCGGTGAGCAGTTCTTC. Encoded protein: CASTKSLAGGGEQFF.

There are many counts of this clonotype. The chain employs TRBV5-5 and TRBJ1-5; D gene uncertain. V was trimmed by 7 bases and J by 0 bases, leaving 14 bases between them. The CDR3 is 15 residues long. Germline V gives CDR1 SGHKS, CDR2 YYEKEE (reference sequence). The CDR3 reads CASASVGLSNQPQHF. The DNA of the CDR3 is TGTGCCAGCGCGAGCGTCGGTCTTAGCAATCAGCCCCAGCATTTT. The full variable domain, completed using reference TRBV5-5 and TRBJ1-5, is DAGVTQSPTHLIKTRGQQVTLRCSPISGHKSVSWYQQVLGQGPQFIFQYYEKEERGRGNFPDRFSARQFPNYSSELNVNALLLGDSALYLCASASVGLSNQPQHFGDGTRLSIL.

The sample holds many counts of this clonotype. Here the CDR3 reads CSASKGPERQPQHF. The CDR3 nucleotides read TGCAGTGCTAGTAAGGGCCCCGAAAGACAGCCCCAGCATTTT. The rearrangement links TRBV20-1 to TRBJ1-5; no clear D gene. Trimming removed 3 bases at V and 7 bases at J, with 16 bases between. CDR1 and CDR2 (germline): DFQATT, SNEGSKA (reference sequence). CDR3 size: 14 residues.

Judged by abundance, this clonotype is medium-sized (0.01 to 0.1%). The gene calls are TRBV7-9 and TRBJ2-6; D is unresolved. Trimming shortened V by 1 base and J by 2 bases, and 6 bases separated the two germline ends. The length of the CDR3 is 15 residues. Germline V gene sequence: CDR1 SEHNR, CDR2 FQNEAQ (reference sequence). The chain's CDR3 is CASSLGIAGANVLTF. The CDR3 region has the DNA TGTGCCAGCAGCTTAGGGATTGCTGGGGCCAACGTCCTGACTTTC.

As regards this clonotype: Being one base from a much bigger clone, this may be a read error. This rearrangement joins TRBV5-1 to TRBJ2-5, with a weak D call TRBD1 (5 bases). V was trimmed by 0 bases and J by 5 bases, leaving 14 bases between them. In germline, CDR1 is SGHRS, CDR2 YFSETQ. The CDR3 covers 15 residues. The CDR3 bases are TGCGCCAGCAGCTTGGCCAACAAGGGGCCGGAGACCCAGTACTTC. Its protein product is CASSLANKGPETQYF.

This clonotype occurred a few times. V is TRBV12-3 or TRBV12-4 and J is TRBJ2-2; D possibly corresponds to TRBD2 (6 bases). The CDR3 runs 13 residues. Trimming removed 6 bases from V and 1 base from J, with 6 bases in between. CDR3 nucleotides: TGTGCCAGCAGGGGACTGAACACCGGGGAGCTGTTTTTT. It specifies CASRGLNTGELFF.

V is TRBV4-2 and J is TRBJ2-7; the D gene is possibly TRBD2 (6 bases). CDR3 length: 14 amino acids. Trimming removed 2 bases from V and 1 base from J, with 9 bases in between. CDR1 is LGHNA and CDR2 is YNFKEQ in the germline V gene. The DNA of the CDR3 is TGTGCCAGCAGCCAATCGGGACTTTCCTACGAGCAGTACTTC. It codes for CASSQSGLSYEQYF.

V is TRBV3-1 and J is TRBJ2-7; D gene uncertain. V was shortened by 1 base and J by 2 bases, with 9 bases between the two germline ends. This CDR3 spans 14 amino acids. CDR1 is LGHDT, CDR2 YNNKEL, per germline (reference sequence). CDR3 protein: CASSQVTTTYEQYF. CDR3 nucleotide sequence: TGTGCCAGCAGCCAAGTCACCACAACCTACGAGCAGTACTTC.

This clonotype was seen many times. This chain connects TRBV30 to TRBJ2-3; the D is unclear. V was pared by 5 bases and J by 3 bases, with 3 bases between. The length of the CDR3 is 10 residues. The germline V gene has CDR1 GTSNPN and CDR2 SVGIG (reference sequence). CDR3 coding DNA: TGTGCCTGGGGAACAGATACGCAGTATTTT. The encoded protein is CAWGTDTQYF.

This clonotype is classed as medium-sized. The CDR3 protein is CSATPGLRDTDTQYF. CDR3 bases: TGCAGTGCTACACCGGGACTACGAGACACAGATACGCAGTATTTT. This rearrangement joins TRBV20-1 to TRBJ2-3; 7 nucleotides agree with TRBD2. This CDR3 comprises 15 residues. The germline V gene encodes CDR1 DFQATT and CDR2 SNEGSKA (reference sequence). V shed 4 bases and J 2 bases; nucleotides not matched to a gene: 9.

This clonotype showed up many times. The V gene is TRBV7-9, the J gene TRBJ2-7; the D gene is possibly TRBD1 (5 bases). The CDR3 consists of 14 residues. The ends were cut back, 2 bases at V and 5 bases at J, with 13 bases in the middle. CDR1 is SEHNR and CDR2 is FQNEAQ in the germline V gene (reference sequence). The CDR3 DNA reads as TGTGCCAGCAGCTTAAACCTCGACAGTCACGAGCAGTACTTC. Protein: CASSLNLDSHEQYF.

Regarding this clonotype: A much larger clone lies a single base off, so this may be a read error. V usage is TRBV29-1 and J usage is TRBJ2-1; unclear D gene. This CDR3 spans 10 amino acids. CDR1 is SQVTM and CDR2 is ANQGSEA in the germline V gene. Trimming stripped 7 bases from V and 11 bases from J, with 12 bases between. This CDR3 reads CSDAFQKQFF. The CDR3 bases are TGCAGCGATGCTTTCCAGAAGCAGTTCTTC.

This clonotype was detected many times. The CDR3 DNA sequence: TGTGCCAGCAGCCCCGCAGGGTCAACCTCCTCTACGGGGCAGTACTTC. Amino acid sequence: CASSPAGSTSSTGQYF. The chain is built from TRBV3-1 and TRBJ2-7, with a weak D call TRBD1 (5 bases). CDR1 and CDR2 (germline): LGHDT, YNNKEL (reference sequence). This CDR3 is built from 16 residues. Trimming cost V 4 bases and J 9 bases, with 25 bases left between them.

In this sample, this clonotype turned up many times. The rearrangement joins TRBV6-5 to TRBJ2-2; perhaps TRBD2 as D (5 bases). This CDR3 spans 16 amino acids. The germline V gene encodes CDR1 MNHEY and CDR2 SVGAGI. V lost 4 bases to trimming and J lost 0 bases, with 12 bases between them. In DNA form, the CDR3 reads TGTGCCAGCAGTTCCCCGAGGAGGACGAACACCGGGGAGCTGTTTTTT. This encodes CASSSPRRTNTGELFF.